This T cell receptor (beta chain) was recorded in a study of post-analysis software for immune sequencing data. This clonotype was found a few times. Antigen: not known. Study-level findings and limits: Patients carried a handful of TRBV segments more frequently than controls did, and TRBV5-6, TRBV5-1 and TRBV20-1 were among them.

Unique molecular identifiers tagged the TCR beta cDNA libraries. T cells, 1 to 10 million of them, yielded around 460,000 cDNA molecules. Each CDR3 protein is one row after TCRdb ran MiXCR on the PCR reads. The sample lists around 400,000 distinct CDR3 sequences, roughly 38% occurring once. The V end lost 3 bases, the J end lost 0 bases, and 9 bases lay between the germline ends. The CDR3 consists of 15 residues. Germline V gene sequence: CDR1 SGHTA, CDR2 FQGNSA. This chain connects TRBV7-2 to TRBJ2-1; D unresolved. The sequence derives from a girl aged 2 to 10 with multiple sclerosis. Sequencing input: blood. CDR3 sequence: CASSFASFSYNEQFF. The CDR3 DNA is TGTGCCAGCAGCTTCGCCAGCTTCTCCTACAATGAGCAGTTCTTC.